The 15 T cell receptor beta chains below all came from one sample that was sequenced in a study of T cells in women clearing cervical HPV infection. TCRdb keeps only in-frame clones here, not all; method: immunoSEQ multiplex PCR. This table lists under 30,000 clones. Sequenced: blood buffy coat. The receptors were sampled from a woman aged 18 to 75 with a cervical HPV16 infection that either progressed to CIN3+ or cleared (not recorded which).

Concerning this clone itself: Sequencing ends 3 residues short of the CDR3 end; the germline J gene provides the rest. The V and J genes are TRBV19 and TRBJ1-2, with D hard to call. The CDR3 contains 18 residues. Germline V gene sequence: CDR1 LNHDA, CDR2 SQIVND (reference sequence). The CDR3 sequence: CASSIDLPAGAVSYDYTF. The sequenced CDR3 bases are TGTGCCAGTAGTATAGACCTGCCAGCGGGAGCAGTTTCCTACGAC. Variable domain in full (rest from reference TRBV19 and TRBJ1-2): DGGITQSPKYLFRKEGQNVTLSCEQNLNHDAMYWYRQDPGQGLRLIYYSQIVNDFQKGDIAEGYSVSREKKESFPLTVTSAQKNPTAFYLCASSIDLPAGAVSYDYTFGSGTRLTVV.

Regarding this clone: The sequence runs out 3 residues before the end of the CDR3; the remainder is reconstructed from the germline J gene. The chain links TRBV5-1 to TRBJ2-7; D perhaps matches TRBD2 (6 bases). In germline, CDR1 is SGHRS, CDR2 YFSETQ. V was pared by 3 bases and J by 0 bases, with 13 bases between. There are 15 residues in the CDR3. CDR3 loop: CASSWNPGDSYEQYF. The CDR3 bases that were read are TGCGCCAGCAGCTGGAACCCGGGGGACTCCTACGAG.

Points on this clone: The read finishes 3 residues shy of the CDR3 end, and the germline J gene is used to complete it. This chain joins TRBV19 and TRBJ1-2; D unresolved. The CDR3 length is 12 residues. Between the trimmed V and J ends, which lost 7 bases and 1 base, there was a span of 7 bases. Germline-derived CDR1 and CDR2 are LNHDA and SQIVND (reference sequence). CDR3 sequence reads: CASIAGNYGYTF. Incomplete CDR3 DNA: TGTGCCAGTATCGCGGGTAACTATGGC.

With regard to this clone: The DNA ends 3 residues before the CDR3 does, and the rest of the CDR3 is filled in from the germline J gene. The chain uses TRBV20-1 and TRBJ2-3; possibly TRBD1 for D (6 bases). CDR3 size: 16 residues. CDR1 is DFQATT and CDR2 is SNEGSKA in the germline V gene (reference sequence). CDR3 protein: CSAPTPTGHSNQPQYF. CDR3 DNA, as far as it was read: TGCAGTGCCCCCACCCCCACAGGGCACAGCAATCAGCCG.

Comments on this clone: The sequenced fragment ends 3 residues before the CDR3 boundary, so the rest is inferred from the germline J gene. The chain links TRBV19 to TRBJ1-1; D unresolved. Germline V lookup: CDR1 LNHDA, CDR2 SQIVND (reference sequence). This CDR3 is 15 amino acids long. V was trimmed by 5 bases and J by 5 bases, leaving 18 bases between them. CDR3 loop: CASSLMVQPGTEAFF. Incomplete CDR3 DNA: TGTGCCAGTAGTCTAATGGTCCAACCCGGGACTGAA.

Comments on this clone: The read falls 3 residues short of the CDR3 end, and the missing part is taken from the germline J gene. This chain links TRBV12-3 or TRBV12-4 with TRBJ2-1, with no clear D. Trimming pared 5 bases from V and 7 bases from J, leaving 15 bases between. The CDR3 spans 14 residues. The CDR3 DNA, read in part, is TGTGCCAGCAGTCCAGACTCGGTGCGGAATGAG. It encodes CASSPDSVRNE. The whole CDR3 region reads CASSPDSVRNEQFF.

On this clone: Read sequence stops 3 residues before the CDR3 end, and the germline J gene provides the missing end. The genes are TRBV30 and TRBJ2-3; 7 bases fit TRBD2. Trimming took 8 bases from V and 2 from J; bases not matched to a gene: 7. The germline V gene has CDR1 GTSNPN and CDR2 SVGIG (reference sequence). This CDR3 is 13 amino acids long. The CDR3 DNA, read in part, is TGTGCCCTTACCGGGACTACCACAGATACG. This encodes CALTGTTTDT. The full CDR3 protein reads CALTGTTTDTQYF.

With respect to this clone: The read stops 3 residues short of the end of the CDR3; the missing end is completed from the germline J gene. The rearrangement uses TRBV5-6 and TRBJ2-3, with unresolved D. Germline V gives CDR1 SGHDT, CDR2 YYEEEE. This CDR3 contains 14 residues. The sequenced CDR3 bases are TGTGCCAGCAGCTTGGACAGTCGGTTAGGGACG. Residues: CASSLDSRLGT. The whole CDR3 is CASSLDSRLGTQYF.

In regard to this clone: The CDR3 end falls 3 residues outside the read, so it is completed with the germline J gene. The chain is built from TRBV2 and TRBJ1-5; D is perhaps TRBD1 (5 bases). Looked up from germline, CDR1 is SNHLY and CDR2 is FYNNEI. The V end lost 5 bases, the J end lost 1 base, and 9 bases lay between the germline ends. The CDR3 has 14 residues. The CDR3: CASSKTVSNQPQHF. CDR3 DNA (partial): TGTGCCAGCAGTAAGACAGTAAGCAATCAGCCC.

With respect to this clone: The read comes to an end 3 residues before the CDR3 does, leaving the germline J gene to fill in the end. The gene calls are TRBV20-1 and TRBJ1-6, with D perhaps matching TRBD1 (5 bases). The ends were cut back, 5 bases at V and 7 bases at J, with 18 bases in the middle. Germline V gives CDR1 DFQATT, CDR2 SNEGSKA (reference sequence). This CDR3 is built from 15 residues. CDR3 protein: CSAPGGDTKNSPLHF. The covered CDR3 bases are TGCAGTGCTCCGGGAGGGGATACTAAAAATTCACCC.

In the case of this clone: The CDR3 end is not reached by the read, which stops 3 residues before it; the germline J gene fills it in. The chain recombines TRBV29-1 with TRBJ1-1; TRBD1 is a possible D gene (6 bases). CDR1 and CDR2 (germline): SQVTM, ANQGSEA. V was cut by 6 bases and J by 3 bases, with 14 bases left in between. The CDR3 covers 13 residues. The sequenced part of the CDR3 DNA is TGCAGCGTATCTCGACAGGCGGACACTGAA. This sequence encodes CSVSRQADTE. The complete CDR3 protein is CSVSRQADTEAFF.

Comment on this clone: The missing CDR3 end, 3 residues past where the read stops, is filled in from the germline J gene. V usage is TRBV10-2 and J usage is TRBJ2-1; 12 bases align to TRBD2. V was pared by 4 bases and J by 8 bases, with 9 bases of the junction left unmatched. The germline CDR1 and CDR2 sequences are WSHSY and SAAADI. CDR3 length: 16 residues. CDR3 bases read: TGCGCCAGCAGTGGGTCCTCTAGCGGGAGGGTAGATGAG. Translated, it gives CASSGSSSGRVDE. The whole CDR3 sequence reads CASSGSSSGRVDEQFF.

The sequenced CDR3 bases are TGTGCCAGCAGTTTGGACAGCTACGAG. Protein: CASSLDSYE. The entire CDR3 protein is CASSLDSYEQYF. The chain uses TRBV12-3 or TRBV12-4 and TRBJ2-7; the D gene is possibly TRBD1 (6 bases). The CDR3 end is not reached by the read, which stops 3 residues before it; the germline J gene fills it in. The ends were cut back, 3 bases at V and 3 bases at J, with 6 bases in the middle. This CDR3 spans 12 amino acids.

As concerns this clone: The sequence runs out 3 residues before the end of the CDR3; the remainder is reconstructed from the germline J gene. The J gene is TRBJ2-1, the V gene TRBV7-7; TRBD2 matches at 13 bases. The CDR3 extends over 15 amino acids. Germline V gene data show CDR1 as SSHAT and CDR2 as FNYEAQ (reference sequence). Losses at the gene ends were 5 bases for V and 9 bases for J; bases not matched to a gene: 7. The CDR3 bases that were read are TGTGCCAGCAGCGTAACTAGCGGGAGGGCGCGTGAG. Protein product: CASSVTSGRARE. The whole CDR3 sequence reads CASSVTSGRAREQFF.

About this clone itself: The CDR3 is cut off 3 residues early in the read; its end comes from the germline J gene. The chain links TRBV19 to TRBJ2-2, with 7 bases that match TRBD1. Trimming removed 3 bases from V and 8 bases from J; junction bases left unmatched: 3. The CDR3 sequence is 13 residues long. The germline CDR1 and CDR2 sequences are LNHDA and SQIVND (reference sequence). The CDR3 loop is CASSIEGAGELFF. The CDR3 DNA, read in part, is TGTGCCAGTAGTATTGAGGGGGCTGGGGAG.